A single sample gave rise to the 4 T cell receptor beta chains below, sequenced in a study of T cells in Graves' hyperthyroidism and ophthalmopathy. Amplification of TCR beta CDR3 regions was performed using RNA transcripts as template. HTBI primers were employed in a first-round RT-PCR of the TCR CDR3. TCRdb re-analysed the multiplex PCR reads in MiXCR, keeping a single row per CDR3 protein. This sample carries 550,000 to 850,000 distinct CDR3 sequences, about 17% of them seen once, and the ten largest clones take over 15%. Sequences were obtained from blood. The receptors were sampled from a woman between 45 and 60 years old with Graves' hyperthyroidism that later progressed to Graves' ophthalmopathy.

This clonotype was observed at least ten times. This chain links TRBV20-1 with TRBJ1-5; D gene ambiguous. Between the trimmed V and J ends, which lost 3 bases and 1 base, there was a span of 10 bases. CDR3 length: 14 amino acids. CDR1 is DFQATT, CDR2 SNEGSKA, per germline (reference sequence). The CDR3 nucleotides read TGCAGTGCTAGTGGGTCGGTAAGCAATCAGCCCCAGCATTTT. Protein sequence: CSASGSVSNQPQHF.

This clonotype was picked up a small number of times. This chain joins TRBV20-1 and TRBJ2-1, with D possibly TRBD1 on 5 matching bases. Per germline, CDR1 DFQATT and CDR2 SNEGSKA (reference sequence). The CDR3 totals 13 residues. Deletions cut 5 bases from V and 6 bases from J, with 14 bases between. The CDR3 here is CSAGLMGLNEQFF. The CDR3 DNA follows: TGCAGTGCTGGCCTGATGGGGCTCAATGAGCAGTTCTTC.

This clonotype has ten or more counts. The chain carries TRBV3-1 and TRBJ2-3; D could derive from TRBD1 or TRBD2 (6 bases each). Per the germline V gene, CDR1 is LGHDT and CDR2 is YNNKEL (reference sequence). The CDR3 covers 18 residues. V lost 6 bases to trimming and J lost 2 bases, with 24 bases between them. CDR3 sequence reads: CASRQRSAGHLFTDTQYF. The CDR3 DNA reads as TGTGCCAGCAGACAAAGATCCGCGGGACACCTTTTCACAGATACGCAGTATTTT.

This chain joins TRBV2 and TRBJ1-4, with no clear D. The V and J ends lost 8 bases and 4 bases respectively, with 17 bases between them. There are 15 residues in the CDR3. Germline CDR1 reads SNHLY; CDR2 reads FYNNEI. Here the CDR3 DNA reads TGTGCCAGCTGCCCCGACTCTCTCCTTAATGAAAAACTGTTTTTT. Translated, it gives CASCPDSLLNEKLFF.